The entry below describes one T cell receptor beta chain. These data are taken from a study of chemoradiotherapy in HPV16-positive cancers. Clones were sequenced by immunoSEQ multiplex PCR, and TCRdb holds only the in-frame ones, with some missing. The sample records about 12,000 clones, approximately 75% being singletons. V lost 5 bases to trimming and J lost 5 bases, with 21 bases between them. The CDR3 sequence is 16 residues long. Germline values: CDR1 MNHNY, CDR2 SVGAGI (reference sequence). Over chemoradiotherapy, repertoires were sampled more than once. This specimen was collected from a patient who underwent chemoradiotherapy. This clonotype originated in a human donor with HPV-associated anogenital cancer. The V gene is TRBV6-6, the J gene TRBJ1-2; possible D gene TRBD1, 6 bases. In DNA form, the CDR3 reads TGTGCCAGCAGTCCGCAATCACAACAGGGAAGGTATGGCTACACCTTC. Protein product: CASSPQSQQGRYGYTF.